The sample holds many counts of the clone carrying this TCR beta chain. Its cognate antigen is unknown. V was clipped by 5 bases and J by 1 base, with 15 bases between them. The CDR3 totals 16 residues. Germline V gene lookup returns CDR1 MNHNS and CDR2 SASEGT. The source of the sample is a study of breast tumors, draining lymph nodes, adjacent tissues. Whole-study results and caveats: Tumor TCR diversity was below lymph nodes but above nontumor tissue. That most tumor T cells come from lymph nodes remained unproven. Data fit most tumor T cells coming from lymph node, expanding in tumor. Compared with basal-like, luminal-like tumors shared significantly more repertoire with nontumor tissue.

Samples came from axillary lymph nodes draining the breast cancer. TCRdb used MiXCR to reprocess the multiplex PCR reads, holding one entry per CDR3 protein. Of some 140,000 distinct CDR3 sequences listed, approximately 21% are singletons. The origin of this receptor is a female donor with breast cancer. Some clones in this sample may be carry-over from other donors' samples. This chain uses TRBV6-1 with TRBJ1-3; D remains ambiguous. The sample consisted of axillary lymph node tissue. The CDR3 sequence is CASSPTLLESGNTIYF. For the CDR3, the DNA is TGTGCCAGCAGTCCAACCCTTTTGGAGTCTGGAAACACCATATATTTT.